A single sample gave rise to the 10 T cell receptor beta chains below, sequenced in a study of neurological immune-mediated disorders. MiXCR was run by TCRdb on the 5' RACE reads, yielding one entry per CDR3 protein. The table lists about 39,000 distinct CDR3 sequences, roughly 6.9% of them singletons, with around 5% in the top ten. The material sequenced was CD4+ T cells from blood. These receptors were taken from a man in his fifties or sixties in good health.

The CDR3 region is CASSQRVRDEQFF. Here the CDR3 DNA reads TGCGCCAGCAGCCAGCGGGTTCGGGATGAGCAGTTCTTC. This chain uses TRBV4-1 with TRBJ2-1; a possible D gene is TRBD2 (5 bases). Germline CDR1 reads MGHRA; CDR2 reads YSYEKL. This CDR3 is 13 amino acids long. Trimming cost V 3 bases and J 8 bases, with 11 bases left between them.

This clonotype was detected ten times or more. The rearrangement links TRBV6-2 or TRBV6-3 to TRBJ2-1; 8 nucleotides match TRBD2. The CDR3 is 15 amino acids. Germline CDR1 and CDR2: MNHEY and SVGEGT. V shed 0 bases, J shed 11 bases, and the junction held 9 bases outside the gene matches. The CDR3 region has the DNA TGTGCCAGCAGTTACTCGGGACTAGTCATCCCCCAGCAGTTCTTC. Its translation is CASSYSGLVIPQQFF.

This clonotype occurred many times. V gene TRBV7-2 combines with J gene TRBJ2-5, with 13 bases that match TRBD2. Germline loops: CDR1 SGHTA, CDR2 FQGNSA. The CDR3 extends over 16 amino acids. V gave up 4 bases and J gave up 5 bases; unmatched junction bases: 7. The CDR3 nucleotides are TGTGCCAGCAGCTGGGGGACTAGCGGGGAGGGGGAGACCCAGTACTTC. It translates to CASSWGTSGEGETQYF.

The sample holds many counts of this clonotype. The chain is built from TRBV7-9 and TRBJ1-2, with D perhaps matching TRBD1 (6 bases). The germline V and J ends were trimmed by 1 base and 7 bases, with 13 bases remaining between them. The germline V gene has CDR1 SEHNR and CDR2 FQNEAQ (reference sequence). The CDR3 spans 14 residues. The CDR3 DNA follows: TGTGCCAGCAGCTTAGATTCCGGGGGCGCTGGCTACACCTTC. It yields the protein CASSLDSGGAGYTF.

This clonotype was seen many times. The V gene is TRBV20-1, the J gene TRBJ2-3; a possible D gene is TRBD2 (6 bases). V dropped 5 bases and J dropped 4 bases, with 13 bases sitting between them. Germline CDR1 DFQATT, CDR2 SNEGSKA (reference sequence). The CDR3 is 13 amino acids. The CDR3 protein is CSAPSAGSDTQYF. The CDR3 nucleotides read TGCAGTGCTCCCTCTGCGGGATCAGATACGCAGTATTTT.

This clonotype was picked up many times. The V and J genes are TRBV20-1 and TRBJ2-5; 10 bases map to TRBD2. The CDR3 runs to 20 residues. J was trimmed by 1 base and V by 2 bases; bases with no gene match: 19. Germline-derived CDR1 and CDR2 are DFQATT and SNEGSKA (reference sequence). This CDR3 is CSARPSRTSGIRRRQETQYF. CDR3 sequence (DNA): TGCAGTGCTAGACCCTCCCGCACTAGCGGGATAAGACGTCGCCAAGAGACCCAGTACTTC.

This clonotype came up many times. The V gene is TRBV19, the J gene TRBJ2-1; TRBD1 or TRBD2 may be the D gene (5 bases each). Germline V CDR1 and CDR2: LNHDA, SQIVND (reference sequence). The V end was cut by 3 bases, the J end by 4 bases, with 7 bases between. This CDR3 is built from 13 residues. The CDR3 here is CASSMRGYNEQFF. The CDR3 bases are TGTGCCAGTAGTATGAGGGGTTACAATGAGCAGTTCTTC.

This clonotype was observed many times. The rearrangement joins TRBV4-1 to TRBJ2-1; D is uncertain. V lost 3 bases and J lost 2, with 8 bases in between. Germline V lookup: CDR1 MGHRA, CDR2 YSYEKL. The CDR3 is 14 amino acids. CDR3 in amino acids: CASSQVTAYNEQFF. In nucleotides, the CDR3 is TGCGCCAGCAGCCAGGTCACCGCCTACAATGAGCAGTTCTTC.

At least ten counts were recorded for this clonotype. V and J are TRBV20-1 and TRBJ2-1; 14 bases map to TRBD2. Germline V lookup: CDR1 DFQATT, CDR2 SNEGSKA (reference sequence). This CDR3 is built from 15 residues. Unmatched junction bases numbered 4, after V lost 1 base and J lost 8 bases. CDR3 in DNA: TGCAGTGCTAGAGGGGGACTAGCGGGAGCACATGAGCAGTTCTTC. This translates into CSARGGLAGAHEQFF.

With regard to this clonotype: A read error is possible here, since a much larger clone lies one base away. V usage is TRBV6-6 and J usage is TRBJ2-4, with 10 bases aligning to TRBD2. The CDR3 consists of 14 residues. Looked up from germline, CDR1 is MNHNY and CDR2 is SVGAGI (reference sequence). CDR3 DNA sequence: TGTACCAGCAGCCAGCGGGAGGGCAAAAACATTCAGTACTTC. Translated, it gives CTSSQREGKNIQYF.